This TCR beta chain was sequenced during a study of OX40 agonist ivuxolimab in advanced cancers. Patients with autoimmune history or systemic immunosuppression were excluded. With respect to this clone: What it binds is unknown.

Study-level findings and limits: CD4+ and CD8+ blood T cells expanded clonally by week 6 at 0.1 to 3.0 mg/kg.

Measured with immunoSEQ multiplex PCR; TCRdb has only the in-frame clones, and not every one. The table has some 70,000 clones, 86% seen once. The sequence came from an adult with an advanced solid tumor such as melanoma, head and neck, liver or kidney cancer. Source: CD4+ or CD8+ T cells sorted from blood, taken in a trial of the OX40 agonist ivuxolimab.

The CDR3 reads CASPGPRYF. The CDR3 coding sequence is TGTGCCAGTCCGGGACCAAGATATTTT. The V gene is TRBV27, the J gene TRBJ1-3; weak D call: TRBD1 (5 bases). Trimming pared 9 bases from V and 15 bases from J, leaving 12 bases between. The germline V gene encodes CDR1 MNHEY and CDR2 SMNVEV (reference sequence). The CDR3 spans 9 residues.